Described below is a single T cell receptor beta chain sequence and its context. Only one count was recorded for this clone. Its antigen is currently not known. No qualities accompany the bases; no much larger clone lies one base away. These data belong to a study of blood T cell repertoires in COVID-19 (dated by TCRdb to about 2020). About the study as a whole: Samples from collaborators originated in the United States, Italy and Spain and spanned both the acute and convalescent phases of COVID-19. The material from the prospective study consisted of cDNA or gDNA derived from T cells, B-cell-depleted T cells, or PBMCs. A freely available public database, intended as a resource for researchers studying the immune response to SARS-CoV-2, is where the repertoires were released. Nearly every sample came with metadata listing a de-identified subject ID, COVID-19 status, age in years and sex. Where available, HLA class I and class II types were taken from metadata supplied by the sample provider and were not determined by assay-based typing. Subjects who had been exposed to COVID-19, were actively infected with it, or had recovered from it provided the deeply sampled blood TCRbeta repertoires that made up the dataset. The samples were drawn from two sources: the first 160 participants of the ongoing ImmuneRACE study, and some 1,300 subjects contributed by 6 global collaborators.

Participants in the prospective study were aged roughly 18 to 100 years, lived in some 24 United States geographic areas, and enrolled through a virtual design. In the prospective study, participants were assigned to cohorts based on the clinical history participants reported in a screening survey and a study questionnaire. Recovered participants in ImmuneRACE Cohort 3 were defined as having two consecutive negative NP/OP PCR tests, clearance from a healthcare professional, or resolution of symptoms. Mobile phlebotomists in the prospective study collected whole blood, serum and a nasopharyngeal or oropharyngeal swab from every participant. Participants in the prospective study had the option to provide additional blood draws and questionnaires over an approximately 2-month period. Blood samples from the prospective study were shipped frozen or at room temperature prior to DNA extraction. The immunoSEQ Assay, a bias-controlled multiplex PCR, was used to amplify TCRbeta CDR3 regions from genomic DNA. The study's processing was this. The number of nucleated cells in each sample was estimated by amplification of reference gene primers within the assay. To quantify the absolute abundance of each unique TCRbeta CDR3 rearrangement, sequence reads were collapsed and filtered. For each sample, productive Simpson clonality was calculated as the square root of Simpson's diversity index across productive rearrangements. TCRdb provides this immuneACCESS table in a form limited to in-frame rearrangements. Some clones are lacking; in checked studies, under half of them reflect an unresolved V gene, and why the rest are absent is not known. That table is the source of V, J and clone size, and D and trimming were worked out from the DNA. A total of some 330,000 clones appear in this sample, more than 85% of them only once. Less than 20% of the sample goes to the ten largest clones.

The CDR3 goes from the cysteine to the phenylalanine over 15 residues. This entry keeps only the CDR3 DNA: 45 bases, framed from base 1. The germline ends are 14 bases apart after V is trimmed by 4 bases and J by 0 bases. CDR1 and CDR2, looked up from the germline V gene, are SQVTM and ANQGSEA. Summary of the overall study and its limitations: The amount of clinical and demographic metadata varied by source and participant and was provided uncurated.

Sequenced material: PBMCs or T cells enriched from blood (not recorded which). The chain was built from TRBV29-1 and TRBJ2-3; the D segment cannot be called with confidence. This TCR was recovered from a woman in her twenties or thirties who had recovered from COVID-19. The CDR3 protein: CSVVSVLSSTDTQYF. The base sequence is TGCAGCGTTGTATCGGTTCTTTCTAGCACAGATACGCAGTATTTT.